This paragraph reports one T cell receptor (beta chain). Its antigen is currently unknown. Amplification used 60 Vbeta primers and 13 Jbeta primers. Sequencing used immunoSEQ multiplex PCR; TCRdb keeps in-frame clones, though not all of them. This sample yields roughly 190,000 clones, of which around 82% are seen a single time; approximately 1.7% belongs to the top ten. J gave up 3 bases and V 4 bases, and 12 bases lay outside the gene matches. CDR1 and CDR2 (germline): SGHRS, YFSETQ. The CDR3 loop spans 16 amino acids. This record belongs to a study of cytomegalovirus exposure and HLA in healthy donors. General study findings and limits: Most CMV-associated TCR beta chains appeared HLA-restricted in a later analysis. Earlier analysis yielded a pattern in which most TCR beta V segments were productive about 90% or about 30% of the time. Excluded were some V segments that proved indistinguishable, including TRBV6-2 and TRBV6-3.

This chain joins TRBV5-1 and TRBJ1-2; 7 nucleotides agree with TRBD1. This sequence was found in a man in his forties in good health and CMV-seropositive. Sequences were obtained from PBMCs. CDR3: CASSPGTAPRDYGYTF. The CDR3 DNA is TGCGCCAGCAGCCCCGGGACAGCCCCTAGGGACTATGGCTACACCTTC.